What follows is one T cell receptor beta chain and its context. This sample is drawn from a study of CD8 T cells in ankylosing spondylitis. With molecular barcodes, quantitative 5'-RACE was used to make the TCR beta libraries. TCRdb fed the 5' RACE reads into MiXCR, producing one record per CDR3 protein. The data show hundreds of thousands of distinct CDR3 sequences, with about a fifth seen just once and about 3.5% held by the top ten. Sequencing was carried out using blood, either unsorted or a sorted T cell fraction (not recorded which). This TCR came from a female donor with ankylosing spondylitis or in good health (not recorded which).

CDR3 in amino acids: CASKGIIQQYF. In nucleotides, the CDR3 is TGTGCCAGCAAAGGCATTATCCAGCAGTACTTC. The V call is TRBV25-1, the J call TRBJ2-7; D remains ambiguous. CDR1 is MGHDK and CDR2 is SYGVNS in the germline V gene. The CDR3 contains 11 residues. Trimming removed 7 bases at V and 8 bases at J, with 12 bases between.